This record looks at one TCR beta chain sequence and its context. Germline is not matched at one junction end, which may reflect a read error. The sample comes from a study of cytomegalovirus exposure and HLA in healthy donors. The wider study: A data release that came early held roughly 90 million unique TCRs from HLA-typed donors.

The CDR3 contains 14 residues. The germline V gene has CDR1 SGHTA and CDR2 FQGTGA. Vbeta (60) and Jbeta (13) primers were used in the PCR. Produced via immunoSEQ multiplex PCR; TCRdb's table is partial and in-frame only. Of about 130,000 clones in the sample, approximately 80% were seen once. Material for sequencing was PBMCs. The chain recombines TRBV7-3 with TRBJ2-1; the match to TRBD1 covers 9 bases. This receptor was taken from a male donor in good health and CMV-seronegative. In DNA, the CDR3 is TGTGCCACCAGCCCGGGACAGGGATTTTCTGAGCAGTTCTTC. Protein: CATSPGQGFSEQFF.